Sequencing of this T cell receptor (beta chain) was carried out in a study of resident and recirculating memory T cells in vitiligo. Study in general: Shave-biopsy epidermis from lesional and nonlesional skin was sequenced alongside PBMCs. Overall study findings and caveats: No unique dominant TCR clone was found in vitiligo lesions.

The V and J ends lost 0 bases and 3 bases respectively, with 11 bases between them. Germline CDR1 reads SGDLS; CDR2 reads YYNGEE. The CDR3 runs to 15 residues. The data were produced by immunoSEQ multiplex PCR, yet TCRdb's version contains in-frame clones alone and is incomplete. The table records about 76,000 clones, roughly nine tenths of them present only once. As to this clone: Its antigen remains unknown.

Patients' lesions had not changed for the previous 6 months. Stable patients also lacked confetti depigmentation, a sign of active vitiligo. The sequenced sample was blood. This rearrangement joins TRBV9 to TRBJ2-3, with a possible D match to TRBD2 (6 bases). The sequence was obtained from a male donor with vitiligo. CDR3 loop: CASSVGYSGTDTQYF. In DNA, the CDR3 is TGTGCCAGCAGCGTAGGGTACAGCGGGACAGATACGCAGTATTTT.